The rows below give T cell receptor beta chains drawn from one sample of a study of blood T cell repertoires in COVID-19. Libraries were prepared by immunoSEQ multiplex PCR; TCRdb keeps only in-frame clonotypes and omits some of them. Here the sample spans just over 300,000 clones, roughly 90% being singletons. Sequencing input: PBMCs or T cells enriched from blood (not recorded which). The receptor set was obtained from a woman aged 18-35 years who had recovered from COVID-19. CDR3s include the opening cysteine and the closing phenylalanine or tryptophan. Each record gives: clone size, V gene, D gene, J gene, CDR3 protein, CDR3 DNA. The D gene is left open where the match is weak. Clone size is not always given. Where it is, it says once, few, many or a class for expanded clones.

>-|TRBV7-2|-|TRBJ2-3
CASSQRWDTYTDTQYF
TGTGCCAGCAGCCAACGCTGGGACACCTACACAGATACGCAGTATTTT
>-|TRBV4-2|-|TRBJ1-2
CASSQGGIYGYTF
TGTGCCAGCAGCCAAGGGGGCATATATGGCTACACCTTC
>-|TRBV7-9|-|TRBJ2-7
CASSAFGGYEQYF
TGTGCCAGCAGCGCCTTCGGCGGTTACGAGCAGTACTTC
>once|TRBV19|-|TRBJ2-1
CASRVAGQNEQFF
TGTGCCAGTAGGGTGGCAGGGCAGAATGAGCAGTTCTTC
>-|TRBV6-1|-|TRBJ2-7
CASSEGVSSRVYEQYF
TGTGCCAGCAGTGAAGGGGTTAGCAGCCGGGTCTACGAGCAGTACTTC
>-|TRBV7-9|-|TRBJ2-3
CASSLDLRGSTDTQYF
TGTGCCAGCAGCTTAGACCTACGAGGGAGCACAGATACGCAGTATTTT
>-|TRBV7-6|-|TRBJ1-1
CASSPSRVLLNTEAFF
TGTGCCAGCAGCCCTTCCAGGGTTCTGCTAAACACTGAAGCTTTCTTT
>-|TRBV9|TRBD1|TRBJ1-1
CASSVEGTGEAFF
TGTGCCAGCAGCGTAGAAGGGACAGGAGAAGCTTTCTTT
>few|TRBV4-3|-|TRBJ2-2
CASSRSGRYDTGELFF
TGCGCCAGCAGCCGGTCGGGAAGATACGACACCGGGGAGCTGTTTTTT
>-|TRBV11-2|TRBD1|TRBJ1-4
CASSAGQGREKLFF
TGTGCCAGCAGCGCCGGACAGGGGAGGGAAAAACTGTTTTTT
>-|TRBV7-2|-|TRBJ1-4
CASSLIREKLFF
TGTGCCAGCAGCTTAATCAGGGAAAAACTGTTTTTT
>-|TRBV4-1|TRBD1|TRBJ2-7
CASSQDMVGRTGGFDEQYF
TGCGCCAGCAGCCAAGACATGGTTGGCCGGACAGGGGGTTTCGACGAGCAGTACTTC
>-|TRBV5-6|TRBD1|TRBJ2-6
CASSVAGTGVTGANVLTF
TGTGCCAGCAGCGTGGCCGGGACAGGGGTAACTGGGGCCAACGTCCTGACTTTC
>-|TRBV4-2|-|TRBJ1-4
CASSQDIPGWVATNEKLFF
TGTGCCAGCAGCCAAGATATTCCAGGGTGGGTGGCGACTAATGAAAAACTGTTTTTT
>-|TRBV5-1|TRBD1|TRBJ2-1
CASSLGPGQGGYNEQFF
TGCGCCAGCAGCTTAGGTCCAGGACAGGGGGGGTACAATGAGCAGTTCTTC
>-|TRBV12-3/TRBV12-4|-|TRBJ1-5
CASSWGVQPQHF
TGTGCCAGCAGTTGGGGGGTTCAGCCCCAGCATTTT
>-|TRBV9|-|TRBJ1-1
CASSPTTANTEAFF
TGTGCCAGCAGCCCGACTACAGCGAACACTGAAGCTTTCTTT
>-|TRBV4-3|-|TRBJ1-5
CASSQDHRVSDQPQHF
TGCGCCAGCAGCCAAGATCACAGGGTATCCGATCAGCCCCAGCATTTT
>once|TRBV3-1/TRBV3-2|-|TRBJ1-2
CASRTRGGASGGYTF
TGTGCCAGCAGGACCCGTGGGGGGGCTTCGGGTGGCTACACCTTC
>-|TRBV19|-|TRBJ2-5
CASSPPGVTRYQETQYF
TGTGCCAGTAGCCCCCCTGGAGTTACAAGGTACCAAGAGACCCAGTACTTC
>-|TRBV3-1/TRBV3-2|-|TRBJ2-2
CASSPPPGTPSNTGELFF
TGTGCCAGCAGCCCCCCACCCGGGACACCCTCGAACACCGGGGAGCTGTTTTTT
>-|TRBV29-1|TRBD1|TRBJ2-1
CSVDSPLDRPAGGPYNEQFF
TGCAGCGTTGATAGCCCATTAGACAGACCAGCAGGGGGCCCCTACAATGAGCAGTTCTTC
>-|TRBV6-6|TRBD2|TRBJ2-7
CASSPPSGRSYEQYF
TGTGCCAGCAGCCCCCCTAGCGGGAGATCCTACGAGCAGTACTTC
>-|TRBV19|-|TRBJ2-7
CASSSISGSYEQYF
TGTGCCAGTAGTTCCATTAGCGGATCCTACGAGCAGTACTTC
>-|TRBV11-3|-|TRBJ2-7
CASSLGTGYYEQYF
TGTGCCAGCAGCTTAGGTACAGGATACTACGAGCAGTACTTC
>-|TRBV4-2|-|TRBJ1-2
CASSQPQSGRANYGYTF
TGTGCCAGCAGCCAACCCCAAAGCGGACGGGCGAACTATGGCTACACCTTC
>-|TRBV18|-|TRBJ1-5
CASSSLQGQLRGQPQHF
TGTGCCAGCTCATCCCTGCAGGGACAACTTAGGGGGCAGCCCCAGCATTTT
>-|TRBV5-1|TRBD1|TRBJ1-2
CASSPWTGGPTTGYTF
TGCGCCAGCAGCCCCTGGACAGGAGGCCCAACCACCGGCTACACCTTC
>-|TRBV7-8|TRBD1|TRBJ1-2
CASSSSRDSYGYTF
TGTGCCAGCAGCTCATCCCGGGACAGCTATGGCTACACCTTC
>-|TRBV9|-|TRBJ1-1
CASSAQGRPEAFF
TGTGCCAGCAGCGCACAGGGAAGGCCTGAAGCTTTCTTT
>-|TRBV5-8|-|TRBJ1-2
CASSLGQERSYGYTF
TGTGCCAGCAGCTTGGGACAGGAACGTAGCTATGGCTACACCTTC
>-|TRBV7-9|-|TRBJ2-5
CASSFGGADSETQYF
TGTGCCAGCAGCTTTGGGGGGGCGGACAGCGAGACCCAGTACTTC
>-|TRBV5-5|TRBD1|TRBJ2-1
CASRRTMGTGTYNEQFF
TGTGCCAGCAGACGTACCATGGGGACAGGGACCTACAATGAGCAGTTCTTC
>-|TRBV30|-|TRBJ1-2
CACTTGRGYGYTF
TGTGCCTGCACGACAGGAAGAGGCTATGGCTACACCTTC
>-|TRBV5-1|-|TRBJ2-5
CASSTPGAVKETQYF
TGCGCCAGCAGCACACCGGGAGCAGTAAAAGAGACCCAGTACTTC
>-|TRBV6-5|-|TRBJ2-5
CASSAGQRETQYF
TGTGCCAGCAGCGCGGGGCAGAGGGAGACCCAGTACTTC
>-|TRBV19|-|TRBJ1-4
CASTRGGALNEKLFF
TGTGCCAGTACCCGAGGGGGGGCGCTTAATGAAAAACTGTTTTTT
>-|TRBV6-5|-|TRBJ2-7
CASRRGYEQYF
TGTGCCAGCAGGCGCGGCTACGAGCAGTACTTC
>few|TRBV19|-|TRBJ1-6
CASSIDGRSGFSSPLHF
TGTGCCAGTAGTATAGATGGGCGCTCGGGGTTTTCTTCACCCCTCCACTTT
>-|TRBV5-6|TRBD1|TRBJ1-1
CATQGALNTEAFF
TGTGCCACACAGGGGGCCCTGAACACTGAAGCTTTCTTT
>-|TRBV7-3|TRBD1|TRBJ2-3
CASRNQDRGTSTDTQYF
TGTGCCAGCAGGAACCAAGACAGGGGGACTAGCACAGATACGCAGTATTTT
>-|TRBV4-3|-|TRBJ1-4
CASSQGYSATNEKLFF
TGCGCCAGCAGCCAAGGATACAGTGCAACTAATGAAAAACTGTTTTTT
>once|TRBV28|-|TRBJ1-5
CASTNPGLTGGQPQHF
TGTGCCAGCACCAATCCGGGACTCACTGGTGGTCAGCCCCAGCATTTT
>-|TRBV18|-|TRBJ1-1
CASSPLSTGNTEAFF
TGTGCCAGCTCACCACTAAGTACAGGGAACACTGAAGCTTTCTTT
>once|TRBV28|-|TRBJ1-3
CASIMGGTGNTIYF
TGTGCCAGCATTATGGGGGGAACTGGAAACACCATATATTTT
>-|TRBV5-1|-|TRBJ1-1
CASREPMNTEAFF
TGCGCCAGCAGAGAGCCCATGAACACTGAAGCTTTCTTT
>-|TRBV6-5|-|TRBJ1-6
CASSLILTGYSPLHF
TGTGCCAGCAGTCTGATCCTGACAGGTTATTCACCCCTCCACTTT
>-|TRBV18|TRBD1|TRBJ1-5
CASSRQGLDDQPQHF
TGTGCCAGCTCACGACAGGGGCTGGACGATCAGCCCCAGCATTTT
>-|TRBV27|TRBD1|TRBJ2-5
CASSARPGQGSFETQYF
TGTGCCAGCAGTGCAAGACCGGGACAGGGGTCCTTTGAGACCCAGTACTTC
>-|TRBV5-4|TRBD1|TRBJ1-4
CASSSRKDTGGGEKLFF
TGTGCCAGCAGCTCTAGAAAAGATACAGGGGGCGGTGAAAAACTGTTTTTT
>-|TRBV11-2|TRBD2|TRBJ2-1
CASSLDGTSSNEQFF
TGTGCCAGCAGCTTAGATGGGACTAGTTCGAATGAGCAGTTCTTC